A single TCR beta chain is shown here with its context. This specimen belongs to a study of shared clonotypes between healthy human individuals. It was across several immunoSEQ plates that each subset's genomic DNA was evenly split. Libraries were prepared by immunoSEQ multiplex PCR; TCRdb keeps only in-frame clonotypes and omits some of them. The repertoire holds roughly 490,000 clones, with around 78% as singletons. Nashville, Tennessee was home to all donors, each a Caucasian adult. The CDR3 totals 16 residues. Trimming removed 0 bases from V and 4 bases from J; junction bases left unmatched: 8. Germline CDR1 reads SGHTA; CDR2 reads FQGNSA.

The rearrangement links TRBV7-2 to TRBJ1-2; TRBD1 matches 7 bases. The sequencing input was PBMCs. The TCR sequence derives from a woman aged 40-49 years in good health. Some clones in this sample may be carry-over from other donors' samples. CDR3 loop: CASSLAAQGSFYGYTF. The CDR3, as DNA: TGTGCCAGCAGCTTAGCCGCACAGGGGTCCTTCTATGGCTACACCTTC.